Listed below are T cell receptor beta chains from one sample, sequenced in a study of T cell responses to AZD1222 COVID-19 vaccine. Repertoires were generated with immunoSEQ multiplex PCR, while TCRdb's copy carries only in-frame clones and drops some. The table lists 170,000 or so clones, just over 90% of them singletons. Sample: peripheral blood, taken on day 0 of AZD1222 vaccination. The receptors were sampled from an adult in good health. Both conserved end residues are part of each CDR3. Each record gives: V gene, D gene, clone size, J gene, CDR3 DNA, CDR3 protein. A D gene is named only where the DNA matches it firmly. Only part of the rows carry a size: once, few, many, or a class if the clone is expanded.

V gene: TRBV5-1; D gene: -; clone size: -; J gene: TRBJ1-2; CDR3 DNA: TGCGCCAGCACCGAAGGTCCTGTGGCTAACTATGGCTACACCTTC; CDR3 protein: CASTEGPVANYGYTF
V gene: TRBV11-2; D gene: TRBD1; clone size: -; J gene: TRBJ1-1; CDR3 DNA: TGTGCCAGCTCGTTAACAGGGGGATTGAACACTGAAGCTTTCTTT; CDR3 protein: CASSLTGGLNTEAFF
V gene: TRBV4-3; D gene: TRBD1; clone size: -; J gene: TRBJ1-2; CDR3 DNA: TGCGCCAGCAGCCTGACGGGCCAGGGGGTTGATGGCTACACCTTC; CDR3 protein: CASSLTGQGVDGYTF
V gene: TRBV5-1; D gene: -; clone size: -; J gene: TRBJ1-1; CDR3 DNA: TGCGCCAGCAGCTTGGAGACCCCGGGGCCTGAAGCTTTCTTT; CDR3 protein: CASSLETPGPEAFF
V gene: TRBV4-1; D gene: TRBD2; clone size: -; J gene: TRBJ2-3; CDR3 DNA: TGCGCCAGCAGCCAGGTGACTAGCGGGGGGGGCACAGATACGCAGTATTTT; CDR3 protein: CASSQVTSGGGTDTQYF
V gene: TRBV5-1; D gene: -; clone size: -; J gene: TRBJ2-1; CDR3 DNA: TGCGCCAGCAGCTTGGACGGGGTATCCTACAATGAGCAGTTCTTC; CDR3 protein: CASSLDGVSYNEQFF
V gene: TRBV19; D gene: TRBD2; clone size: -; J gene: TRBJ2-5; CDR3 DNA: TGTGCCAGTAGTTGGGCGGGGGGGTACCAAGAGACCCAGTACTTC; CDR3 protein: CASSWAGGYQETQYF
V gene: TRBV12-3/TRBV12-4; D gene: -; clone size: -; J gene: TRBJ1-2; CDR3 DNA: TGTGCCAGCAGCCGGGTGGGCTATGGCTACACCTTC; CDR3 protein: CASSRVGYGYTF
V gene: TRBV7-2; D gene: -; clone size: -; J gene: TRBJ1-5; CDR3 DNA: TGTGCCAGCAGCACCTCCCCAACCAATCAGCCCCAGCATTTT; CDR3 protein: CASSTSPTNQPQHF
V gene: TRBV5-4; D gene: -; clone size: once; J gene: TRBJ2-7; CDR3 DNA: TGTGCCAGCAGCTCCAGCACGGAAGGGGGGCCCAACGAGCAGTACTTC; CDR3 protein: CASSSSTEGGPNEQYF
V gene: TRBV15; D gene: -; clone size: -; J gene: TRBJ1-1; CDR3 DNA: TGTGCCACCAGCAGAGGGGGCAGGGCAGGTAGGAACACTGAAGCTTTCTTT; CDR3 protein: CATSRGGRAGRNTEAFF
V gene: TRBV3-1/TRBV3-2; D gene: -; clone size: once; J gene: TRBJ2-7; CDR3 DNA: TGTGCCAGCAGCCACAGCCGGGACAACTCCTACGAGCAGTACTTC; CDR3 protein: CASSHSRDNSYEQYF
V gene: TRBV19; D gene: -; clone size: -; J gene: TRBJ1-1; CDR3 DNA: TGTGCCAGTGGCCTTGGTCGGGGCTTGTACACTGAAGCTTTCTTT; CDR3 protein: CASGLGRGLYTEAFF
V gene: TRBV5-1; D gene: TRBD2; clone size: -; J gene: TRBJ2-5; CDR3 DNA: TGCGCCAGCAGCTCCCGACTAGCGACCCAAGAGACCCAGTACTTC; CDR3 protein: CASSSRLATQETQYF
V gene: TRBV18; D gene: -; clone size: once; J gene: TRBJ2-3; CDR3 DNA: TGTGCCAGCTCACCACCGCTGGGGCGCCTGACAGATACGCAGTATTTT; CDR3 protein: CASSPPLGRLTDTQYF
V gene: TRBV13; D gene: TRBD1; clone size: few; J gene: TRBJ1-1; CDR3 DNA: TGTGCCAGCAGCCCCCGGGGGCAGGGGGCTGAAGCTTTCTTT; CDR3 protein: CASSPRGQGAEAFF
V gene: TRBV12-3/TRBV12-4; D gene: -; clone size: -; J gene: TRBJ2-7; CDR3 DNA: TGTGCCAGCAGTCCAGGACTGAGTTCGCAGTACTTC; CDR3 protein: CASSPGLSSQYF
V gene: TRBV4-3; D gene: -; clone size: -; J gene: TRBJ2-4; CDR3 DNA: TGCGCCAAGCCACCCGGGACCTCAAACATTCAGTACTTC; CDR3 protein: CAKPPGTSNIQYF
V gene: TRBV6-2/TRBV6-3; D gene: -; clone size: -; J gene: TRBJ1-1; CDR3 DNA: TGTGCCAGCAGCCGACGGGCTGAAGCTTTCTTT; CDR3 protein: CASSRRAEAFF
V gene: TRBV5-6; D gene: -; clone size: -; J gene: TRBJ2-7; CDR3 DNA: TGTGCCAGCAGCTTCAGTAGATCGGGCGAGCAGTACTTC; CDR3 protein: CASSFSRSGEQYF
V gene: TRBV25-1; D gene: -; clone size: many; J gene: TRBJ2-2; CDR3 DNA: TGTGCCAGCAGGGGGAGGGGGACCGGGGAGCTGTTTTTT; CDR3 protein: CASRGRGTGELFF
V gene: TRBV6-5; D gene: -; clone size: -; J gene: TRBJ1-5; CDR3 DNA: TGTGCCACTCGGACTGGGGGAGAGTACGGGCCCCAGCATTTT; CDR3 protein: CATRTGGEYGPQHF
V gene: TRBV6-5; D gene: TRBD1; clone size: -; J gene: TRBJ1-2; CDR3 DNA: TGTGCCAGCACCAAAATGAGGACAGGGTCGGGTGGCTACACCTTC; CDR3 protein: CASTKMRTGSGGYTF
V gene: TRBV7-8; D gene: -; clone size: -; J gene: TRBJ2-7; CDR3 DNA: TGTGCCAGCAGCTTAGCGGCAGCCTACGAGCAGTACTTC; CDR3 protein: CASSLAAAYEQYF
V gene: TRBV25-1; D gene: -; clone size: -; J gene: TRBJ1-3; CDR3 DNA: TGTGCCAGCAGTGAGGAACGATCTGGAAACACCATATATTTT; CDR3 protein: CASSEERSGNTIYF
V gene: TRBV19; D gene: TRBD1; clone size: -; J gene: TRBJ1-6; CDR3 DNA: TGTGCCAGTAGTATAGGTTACAGGGGTGGTTCACCCCTCCACTTT; CDR3 protein: CASSIGYRGGSPLHF
V gene: TRBV7-9; D gene: -; clone size: -; J gene: TRBJ2-7; CDR3 DNA: TGTGCCAGCAGTTGGGAAGCGGTCGAGCAGTACTTC; CDR3 protein: CASSWEAVEQYF
V gene: TRBV6-2/TRBV6-3; D gene: TRBD1; clone size: -; J gene: TRBJ1-2; CDR3 DNA: TGTGCCAGCAGTTTCCGGACAGGGAACTATGGCTACACCTTC; CDR3 protein: CASSFRTGNYGYTF
V gene: TRBV18; D gene: -; clone size: -; J gene: TRBJ1-6; CDR3 DNA: TGTGCCAGCTCACCGGCTTATAATTCACCCCTCCACTTT; CDR3 protein: CASSPAYNSPLHF
V gene: TRBV5-8; D gene: -; clone size: -; J gene: TRBJ1-3; CDR3 DNA: TGTGCCAGCAGCTTAAGGGCAGCCGGATCAAGAAACACCATATATTTT; CDR3 protein: CASSLRAAGSRNTIYF
V gene: TRBV19; D gene: -; clone size: -; J gene: TRBJ1-4; CDR3 DNA: TGTGCCAGTGGCTACAGGACTAATGAAAAACTGTTTTTT; CDR3 protein: CASGYRTNEKLFF
V gene: TRBV11-3; D gene: -; clone size: -; J gene: TRBJ2-7; CDR3 DNA: TGTGCCAGCTCCGAGGGCAGGGGCAACCACGAGCAGTACTTC; CDR3 protein: CASSEGRGNHEQYF
V gene: TRBV27; D gene: -; clone size: -; J gene: TRBJ2-7; CDR3 DNA: TGTGCCAGCTCCCCAAGGAGCTCCTACGAGCAGTACTTC; CDR3 protein: CASSPRSSYEQYF
V gene: TRBV7-2; D gene: TRBD1; clone size: -; J gene: TRBJ2-3; CDR3 DNA: TGTGCCAGCAGCTTAGACAGGGGTAGGGATACGCAGTATTTT; CDR3 protein: CASSLDRGRDTQYF
V gene: TRBV4-1; D gene: -; clone size: -; J gene: TRBJ2-7; CDR3 DNA: TGCGCCAGCAGCCAGCCTCTGGGTTCGTACGAGCAGTACTTC; CDR3 protein: CASSQPLGSYEQYF
V gene: TRBV9; D gene: TRBD2; clone size: -; J gene: TRBJ2-7; CDR3 DNA: TGTGCCAGCAGCGTAGAAGTAGCGGGGGAGCAGTACTTC; CDR3 protein: CASSVEVAGEQYF
V gene: TRBV5-1; D gene: -; clone size: once; J gene: TRBJ1-6; CDR3 DNA: TGCGCCAGCAGCTTGGGGGGGAGATCTAATTCACCCCTCCACTTT; CDR3 protein: CASSLGGRSNSPLHF
V gene: TRBV13; D gene: -; clone size: -; J gene: TRBJ2-6; CDR3 DNA: TGTGCCAGCAGCTTAGGCAGAGGAGGGGCACCGTTCTCTGGGGCCAACGTCCTGACTTTC; CDR3 protein: CASSLGRGGAPFSGANVLTF
V gene: TRBV7-9; D gene: -; clone size: -; J gene: TRBJ2-4; CDR3 DNA: TGTGCCAGCAGCCGTGGACAGCCCTCAGCCAAAAACATTCAGTACTTC; CDR3 protein: CASSRGQPSAKNIQYF
V gene: TRBV27; D gene: TRBD1; clone size: -; J gene: TRBJ2-5; CDR3 DNA: TGTGCCAGCAGTTCGCAACAGGGGGCGCTTAGGGAGACCCAGTACTTC; CDR3 protein: CASSSQQGALRETQYF